The 27 T cell receptor beta chains below were found in one sample sequenced in a study of blood T cell repertoires in COVID-19. The table came from immunoSEQ multiplex PCR; TCRdb's copy has only in-frame clones and leaves some out. The repertoire includes 100,000 to 150,000 clones, 65% to 90% of them detected once, and under 2.5% sits in the top ten. The sequenced material came from PBMCs or T cells enriched from blood (not recorded which). These receptors were obtained from a woman aged 50 to 65 who had recovered from COVID-19.

The CDR3 sequence is CASSQDRDNSPLHF. The CDR3 coding sequence is TGCGCCAGCAGCCAAGACAGGGATAATTCACCCCTCCACTTT. V and J are TRBV4-3 and TRBJ1-6; maybe TRBD1 (5 bases). The CDR3 consists of 14 residues. Germline CDR1 and CDR2: LGHNA and YSLEER. Trimming took 0 bases from V and 5 from J, leaving 5 bases between them.

The chain joins TRBV24-1 to TRBJ1-1, with D hard to call. The germline V gene encodes CDR1 KGHDR and CDR2 SFDVKD. The CDR3 length is 16 residues. V was clipped by 0 bases and J by 0 bases, with 10 bases between them. The CDR3 DNA is TGTGCCACCAGTGATTTGGTGGAGCGAATGAACACTGAAGCTTTCTTT. This codes for CATSDLVERMNTEAFF.

This clone was seen a few times. The V gene is TRBV6-2 or TRBV6-3, the J gene TRBJ2-4; D is perhaps TRBD1 (5 bases). This CDR3 contains 14 residues. CDR1 MNHEY and CDR2 SVGEGT come from the germline V gene. V lost 4 bases and J 0 bases, leaving 7 bases between the germline ends. CDR3 residues: CASSSREAKNIQYF. The CDR3 nucleotides read TGTGCCAGCAGTTCCAGGGAAGCCAAAAACATTCAGTACTTC.

This clone came up once. The gene calls are TRBV5-5 and TRBJ2-5, with TRBD1 identical over 11 bases. In germline, CDR1 is SGHKS, CDR2 YYEKEE (reference sequence). V dropped 1 base and J dropped 3; count of bases not matched to a gene: 11. This CDR3 comprises 18 residues. CDR3: CASSLLGSGTGGKETQYF. DNA of the CDR3: TGTGCCAGCAGCTTGCTAGGTTCTGGGACAGGGGGAAAAGAGACCCAGTACTTC.

V and J are TRBV25-1 and TRBJ1-5; D is possibly TRBD1 (6 bases). Germline values: CDR1 MGHDK, CDR2 SYGVNS. The CDR3 extends over 16 amino acids. V was shortened by 3 bases and J by 0 bases, with 12 bases between the two germline ends. CDR3 loop: CASSDQRQDSNQPQHF. CDR3 nucleotides: TGTGCCAGCAGTGACCAGAGACAGGATAGCAATCAGCCCCAGCATTTT.

The chain recombines TRBV19 with TRBJ1-2, with D hard to call. CDR3 size: 16 residues. The germline V and J ends were trimmed by 5 bases and 6 bases, with 22 bases remaining between them. Germline V lookup: CDR1 LNHDA, CDR2 SQIVND (reference sequence). CDR3: CASSPSPIIGLDGYTF. The DNA of the CDR3 is TGTGCCAGTAGTCCTTCCCCCATTATTGGCCTAGATGGCTACACCTTC.

The chain couples TRBV9 to TRBJ2-3, with 7 bases lining up with TRBD1. The length of the CDR3 is 15 residues. The germline V gene encodes CDR1 SGDLS and CDR2 YYNGEE. Germline trimming cut 4 bases from V and 2 bases from J; bases unmatched to any gene: 7. Written as DNA, the CDR3 is TGTGCCAGCAGCCCACGGGACAGAGCCACAGATACGCAGTATTTT. Protein: CASSPRDRATDTQYF.

The chain employs TRBV7-9 and TRBJ1-4; TRBD1 matches at 8 bases. This CDR3 is built from 17 residues. Germline loops: CDR1 SEHNR, CDR2 FQNEAQ (reference sequence). V lost 3 bases and J lost 5; bases outside the gene matches: 11. CDR3 loop: CASSFGQGGKRNEKLFF. DNA of the CDR3: TGTGCCAGCAGCTTTGGACAGGGTGGCAAGAGAAATGAAAAACTGTTTTTT. The entire variable domain, with the rest obtained from reference TRBV7-9 and TRBJ1-4, is as follows: DTGVSQNPRHKITKRGQNVTFRCDPISEHNRLYWYRQTLGQGPEFLTYFQNEAQLEKSRLLSDRFSAERPKGSFSTLEIQRTEQGDSAMYLCASSFGQGGKRNEKLFFGSGTQLSVL.

This clone was seen a single time. V is TRBV10-3 and J is TRBJ2-2; 9 nucleotides line up with TRBD1. The V segment lost 5 bases and the J segment 5 bases; nucleotides outside the gene matches: 12. Per germline, CDR1 ENHRY and CDR2 SYGVKD. CDR3 length equals 17 residues. In nucleotides, the CDR3 is TGTGCCATCAGTCTATCCCCGGGACAGGGAGGGACCGGGGAGCTGTTTTTT. This translates into CAISLSPGQGGTGELFF.

The V call is TRBV5-4, the J call TRBJ2-5; 9 bases agree with TRBD1. The CDR3 sequence is 15 residues long. The germline V gene has CDR1 SGHNT and CDR2 YYREEE (reference sequence). Trimming took 3 bases from V and 5 from J; bases not matched to a gene: 8. The CDR3 coding sequence is TGTGCCAGCAGCTACCGGGACAGGGTTCCCGAGACCCAGTACTTC. As protein: CASSYRDRVPETQYF.

V is TRBV5-1 and J is TRBJ1-1; 9 nucleotides align to TRBD1. The ends lost 4 bases at V and 4 bases at J; junction bases unmatched: 8. The CDR3 has 15 amino acids. The germline V gene encodes CDR1 SGHRS and CDR2 YFSETQ. DNA of the CDR3: TGCGCCAGCAGCCAAGCGACAGGGGGAAGCACTGAAGCTTTCTTT. This sequence encodes CASSQATGGSTEAFF.

The table lists this clone with a few counts. This chain uses TRBV7-9 with TRBJ2-3, with 11 bases lining up with TRBD1. V was clipped by 6 bases and J by 3 bases; unmatched bases: 5. From germline, CDR1 is SEHNR and CDR2 FQNEAQ (reference sequence). The CDR3 has 15 amino acids. The CDR3 DNA follows: TGTGCCAGCAGTCCCGGGACAGGGGGAACAGATACGCAGTATTTT. Amino acid sequence: CASSPGTGGTDTQYF.

The gene calls are TRBV9 and TRBJ2-5; 9 bases fit TRBD2. Germline V gene lookup returns CDR1 SGDLS and CDR2 YYNGEE. This CDR3 region has 16 residues. The V and J ends lost 4 bases and 1 base, in that order; junction bases with no gene match: 8. This CDR3 is CASSLRTAGGQETQYF. The CDR3 DNA is TGTGCCAGCAGCCTGAGGACAGCGGGGGGCCAAGAGACCCAGTACTTC.

This clone was observed once. CDR3 residues: CASSPQPTGLKYEAFF. As DNA, the CDR3 is TGTGCCAGCAGCCCTCAGCCGACAGGTCTCAAGTATGAAGCTTTCTTT. The chain employs TRBV6-2 or TRBV6-3 and TRBJ1-1; D possibly corresponds to TRBD1 (6 bases). There are 16 residues in the CDR3. Germline assignment: CDR1 MNHEY and CDR2 SVGEGT. V was cut by 6 bases and J by 7 bases, with 24 bases left in between.

The chain is built from TRBV6-1 and TRBJ2-4, with a possible D match to TRBD2 (6 bases). Germline lookup yields CDR1 MNHNS and CDR2 SASEGT. The CDR3 loop spans 15 amino acids. V lost 3 bases to trimming and J lost 2 bases, with 11 bases between them. CDR3 DNA sequence: TGTGCCAGCAGTGAGGCAGGGAGGACCAAAAACATTCAGTACTTC. Protein sequence: CASSEAGRTKNIQYF.

J is TRBJ2-1 and V is TRBV7-2; 10 bases fit TRBD2. J was trimmed by 11 bases and V by 5 bases; bases with no gene match: 3. The CDR3 runs 12 residues. Germline V gene sequence: CDR1 SGHTA, CDR2 FQGNSA. Written as DNA, the CDR3 is TGTGCCAGCAGCACTAGCGGGGAGAAGCAGTTCTTC. Amino acids: CASSTSGEKQFF. Drawing the rest from reference TRBV7-2 and TRBJ2-1, the complete variable domain is GAGVSQSPSNKVTEKGKDVELRCDPISGHTALYWYRQSLGQGLEFLIYFQGNSAPDKSGLPSDRFSAERTGGSVSTLTIQRTQQEDSAVYLCASSTSGEKQFFGPGTRLTVL.

The chain employs TRBV18 and TRBJ2-7; possible D gene TRBD2, 5 bases. Per germline, CDR1 KGHSH and CDR2 LQKENI. The CDR3 totals 17 residues. With 0 bases removed from V and 1 base from J, the gap between germline ends came to 16 bases. The CDR3 DNA follows: TGTGCCAGCTCACCACCGGCCCCTACCGGGGTATCCTACGAGCAGTACTTC. It encodes CASSPPAPTGVSYEQYF.

This clone was seen a few times. This chain joins TRBV15 and TRBJ2-7; the match to TRBD1 covers 8 bases. This CDR3 region has 15 residues. With 0 bases clipped from V and 2 bases from J, the junction kept 3 bases outside the gene matches. Per germline, CDR1 LNHNV and CDR2 YYDKDF (reference sequence). CDR3: CATSRDAGGPYEQYF. CDR3 in DNA: TGTGCCACCAGCAGAGACGCAGGGGGCCCCTACGAGCAGTACTTC. Together with reference TRBV15 and TRBJ2-7, the CDR3 gives the full variable domain: DAMVIQNPRYQVTQFGKPVTLSCSQTLNHNVMYWYQQKSSQAPKLLFHYYDKDFNNEADTPDNFQSRRPNTSFCFLDIRSPGLGDTAMYLCATSRDAGGPYEQYFGPGTRLTVT.

The sample holds a few counts of this clone. The chain carries TRBV30 and TRBJ1-6; no definite D call. CDR1 is GTSNPN and CDR2 is SVGIG in the germline V gene (reference sequence). This CDR3 spans 12 amino acids. Between the trimmed V and J ends, which lost 1 base and 9 bases, there was a span of 7 bases. For the CDR3, the DNA is TGTGCCTGGAGTGGGCAGGTTTCACCCCTCCACTTT. Protein product: CAWSGQVSPLHF.

J is TRBJ1-5 and V is TRBV19; TRBD1 matches 7 bases. The CDR3 totals 14 residues. V was clipped by 3 bases and J by 4 bases; unmatched bases: 3. Germline V lookup: CDR1 LNHDA, CDR2 SQIVND (reference sequence). The CDR3 spells CASSIPGGNQPQHF. Here the CDR3 DNA reads TGTGCCAGTAGTATTCCAGGGGGTAATCAGCCCCAGCATTTT.

The V gene is TRBV5-6, the J gene TRBJ1-1; D call uncertain. V gave up 0 bases and J gave up 4 bases, with 10 bases separating them. CDR3 length: 14 amino acids. Germline CDR1 reads SGHDT; CDR2 reads YYEEEE. This CDR3 reads CASSLVGGSTEAFF. The DNA for the CDR3 is TGTGCCAGCAGCTTGGTTGGAGGTTCCACTGAAGCTTTCTTT.

The chain is built from TRBV15 and TRBJ2-1; possible D gene TRBD2, 6 bases. The V gene lost 8 bases and the J gene lost 10 bases, with 18 bases spanning the gap. In germline, CDR1 is LNHNV, CDR2 YYDKDF (reference sequence). The CDR3 is made up of 13 amino acids. The CDR3 region is CATGEAGRIEQFF. Written as DNA, the CDR3 is TGTGCCACCGGGGAAGCGGGCAGAATAGAGCAGTTCTTC.

This chain joins TRBV27 and TRBJ2-7; D is perhaps TRBD2 (5 bases). CDR3 length: 15 residues. In germline, CDR1 is MNHEY, CDR2 SMNVEV (reference sequence). V was shortened by 1 base and J by 3 bases, with 13 bases between the two germline ends. CDR3 sequence: CASSLYFGVNYEQYF. The CDR3 nucleotides are TGTGCCAGCAGTTTATACTTCGGGGTGAACTACGAGCAGTACTTC.

The J gene is TRBJ2-5, the V gene TRBV5-1, with 11 nucleotides matching TRBD2. This CDR3 spans 18 amino acids. The V gene's germline CDR1 is SGHRS and CDR2 YFSETQ. The J segment lost 5 bases and the V segment lost 0 bases, leaving 12 bases of the junction unmatched. The chain's CDR3 is CASSLASSGGYPRETQYF. The CDR3 bases are TGCGCCAGCAGCTTGGCTTCTAGCGGGGGGTACCCACGGGAGACCCAGTACTTC.

The chain is built from TRBV2 and TRBJ2-2; TRBD1 agrees at 8 bases. The CDR3 covers 14 residues. Germline lookup yields CDR1 SNHLY and CDR2 FYNNEI. After removal of 7 bases from V and 0 bases from J, the junction contained 1 base not matched to a gene. CDR3 DNA sequence: TGTGCCAGCAAGACAGGGGCGAACACCGGGGAGCTGTTTTTT. Translated, it gives CASKTGANTGELFF. The full variable domain, with the rest looked up from reference TRBV2 and TRBJ2-2, is EPEVTQTPSHQVTQMGQEVILRCVPISNHLYFYWYRQILGQKVEFLVSFYNNEISEKSEIFDDQFSVERPDGSNFTLKIRSTKLEDSAMYFCASKTGANTGELFFGEGSRLTVL.

This chain joins TRBV6-1 and TRBJ2-4; 11 nucleotides match TRBD2. The CDR3 totals 18 residues. The J segment lost 1 base and the V segment lost 4 bases, leaving 9 bases of the junction unmatched. Germline CDR1 MNHNS, CDR2 SASEGT. CDR3 DNA sequence: TGTGCCAGCAGTGTTAGCGGGGGGGCCGGAGGGGCCAAAAACATTCAGTACTTC. Its protein product is CASSVSGGAGGAKNIQYF.

The chain employs TRBV2 and TRBJ1-6; 7 bases agree with TRBD1. V was pared by 5 bases and J by 7 bases, with 8 bases of the junction left unmatched. Germline V CDR1 and CDR2: SNHLY, FYNNEI. The CDR3 sequence is 15 residues long. The CDR3 loop reads CASSYTGQENSPLHF. The DNA for the CDR3 is TGTGCCAGCAGTTATACCGGACAGGAGAATTCACCCCTCCACTTT.